This T cell receptor beta chain was captured by sequencing in a study of T cell responses to AZD1222 COVID-19 vaccine. Study in general: Pooled together were second doses at about 4 or about 12 weeks. Study-level results: In the spike-specific TCR repertoire, nearly half reportedly target unmutated variant regions. Just 5 or 6 AZD1222 recipients tested seropositive at baseline.

With regard to this clone: No antigen is known for it.

The table came from immunoSEQ multiplex PCR; TCRdb's copy has only in-frame clones and leaves some out. The data hold 50,000 to 60,000 clones, with about 90% observed a single time. This CDR3 region has 15 residues. The ends were cut back, 4 bases at V and 3 bases at J, with 16 bases in the middle. CDR1 SGHRS and CDR2 YFSETQ come from the germline V gene. The TCR comes from an adult in good health. The chain employs TRBV5-1 and TRBJ2-5; possible D gene TRBD1, 7 bases. The source material was peripheral blood, sampled on day 0 of AZD1222 vaccination. CDR3 loop: CASSMNQGEEETQYF. The CDR3 region has the DNA TGCGCCAGCAGCATGAACCAGGGGGAGGAAGAGACCCAGTACTTC.